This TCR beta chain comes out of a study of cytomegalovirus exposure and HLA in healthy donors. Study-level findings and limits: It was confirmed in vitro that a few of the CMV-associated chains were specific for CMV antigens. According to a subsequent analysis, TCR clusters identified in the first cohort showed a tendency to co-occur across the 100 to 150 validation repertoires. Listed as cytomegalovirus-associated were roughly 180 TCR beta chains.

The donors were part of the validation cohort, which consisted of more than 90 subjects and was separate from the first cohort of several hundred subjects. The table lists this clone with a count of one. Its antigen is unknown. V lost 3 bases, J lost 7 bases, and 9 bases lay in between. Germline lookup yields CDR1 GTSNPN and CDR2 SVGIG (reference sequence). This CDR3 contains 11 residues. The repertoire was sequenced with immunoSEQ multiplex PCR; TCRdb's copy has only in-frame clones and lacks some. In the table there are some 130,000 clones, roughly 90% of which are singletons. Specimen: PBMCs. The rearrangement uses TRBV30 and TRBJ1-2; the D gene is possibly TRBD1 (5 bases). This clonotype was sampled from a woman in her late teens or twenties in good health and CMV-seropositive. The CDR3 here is CAWRRGLGYTF. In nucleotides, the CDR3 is TGTGCCTGGAGACGGGGACTTGGCTACACCTTC.